These 10 T cell receptor beta chains originate from one sample sequenced in a study of T cells in Graves' hyperthyroidism and ophthalmopathy (dated by TCRdb to the late 2010s). The method was multiplex PCR. The sequencer listed for this sample is Illumina HiSeq 2000. The TCR beta CDR3 regions were amplified from RNA transcripts. The TCR CDR3 was subjected to a first round of RT-PCR using the HTBI primer set and the Qiagen OneStep RT-PCR kit. TCRdb reprocessed the public reads (quality trimming at Q25 with fastp, clone calling with MiXCR) and kept in-frame beta chains. Rows are combined by CDR3 protein, so each entry shows the most common genes and DNA. The sample table contains a few hundred thousand distinct CDR3 sequences; only one count was recorded for just over 45% of them. Of the sample, around 20% falls within the top ten clones. The sample comprised peripheral blood or thyroid tissue (not recorded which). These receptor sequences come from an adult woman with Graves' disease, either hyperthyroidism or ophthalmopathy (not recorded which).

The V gene is TRBV7-6, the J gene TRBJ2-3; a weak D match, TRBD1 (5 bases). Germline lookup yields CDR1 SGHVS and CDR2 FNYEAQ. Trimming took off 6 bases at V and 9 bases at J, with 16 bases between the two ends. This CDR3 contains 13 residues. CDR3 sequence reads: CASSPTREVTQYF. In DNA, the CDR3 is TGTGCCAGCAGTCCAACCAGGGAAGTCACGCAGTATTTT. Supplemented by reference TRBV7-6 and TRBJ2-3, the full variable domain reads GAGVSQSPRYKVTKRGQDVALRCDPISGHVSLYWYRQALGQGPEFLTYFNYEAQQDKSGLPNDRFSAERPEGSISTLTIQRTEQRDSAMYRCASSPTREVTQYFGPGTRLTVL.

The chain uses TRBV7-3 and TRBJ2-5; D possibly corresponds to TRBD2 (5 bases). Per the germline V gene, CDR1 is SGHTA and CDR2 is FQGTGA. V was trimmed by 3 bases and J by 5 bases, leaving 16 bases between them. The CDR3 runs 15 residues. Here the CDR3 reads CASSFIRGSLETQYF. The CDR3 bases are TGTGCCAGCAGCTTTATAAGAGGGAGCTTGGAGACCCAGTACTTC.

This chain connects TRBV5-1 to TRBJ2-7; TRBD2 agrees at 11 bases. The CDR3 has 14 amino acids. CDR1 is SGHRS and CDR2 is YFSETQ in the germline V gene. V dropped 2 bases and J dropped 6; count of bases not matched to a gene: 4. The CDR3 spells CASSFTSGSSEQYF. CDR3 sequence (DNA): TGCGCCAGCAGCTTTACTAGCGGGAGCTCCGAGCAGTACTTC.

This chain's CDR3 is CASRAGQSSYEQYF. The CDR3 DNA reads TGTGCCAGCAGGGCGGGGCAAAGCTCCTACGAGCAGTACTTC. V usage is TRBV27 and J usage is TRBJ2-7, with TRBD2 as a possible D gene (6 bases). The CDR3 sequence is 14 residues long. Trimming took 6 bases from V and 0 from J, leaving 12 bases between them. Germline CDR1 is MNHEY and CDR2 is SMNVEV (reference sequence).

V gene TRBV14 combines with J gene TRBJ1-1; D ambiguous. From germline, CDR1 is SGHDN and CDR2 FVKESK. This CDR3 has 14 residues. Trimming removed 4 bases from V and 2 bases from J, with 11 bases in between. The CDR3 DNA sequence: TGTGCCAGCAGCCCCGAAACACCAAACACTGAAGCTTTCTTT. Amino acid sequence: CASSPETPNTEAFF. The variable domain in full, completed from reference TRBV14 and TRBJ1-1, reads EAGVTQFPSHSVIEKGQTVTLRCDPISGHDNLYWYRRVMGKEIKFLLHFVKESKQDESGMPNNRFLAERTGGTYSTLKVQPAELEDSGVYFCASSPETPNTEAFFGQGTRLTVV.

As for this clonotype: The CDR3 carries no conserved terminal phenylalanine or tryptophan, so it likely arises from a read error. The chain joins TRBV20-1 to TRBJ1-2, with D perhaps matching TRBD1 (5 bases). Germline CDR1 DFQATT, CDR2 SNEGSKA (reference sequence). The CDR3 contains 14 residues. V lost 3 bases and J 0 bases, leaving 11 bases between the germline ends. The CDR3 DNA sequence: TGCAGTGCTAGCGCCCGGGGCACTAACTATGGCTACACCTGC. Amino acids: CSASARGTNYGYTC.

V and J are TRBV7-6 and TRBJ1-2; D is perhaps TRBD1 (5 bases). Germline V gives CDR1 SGHVS, CDR2 FNYEAQ. The V and J ends lost 2 bases and 12 bases respectively, with 19 bases between them. This CDR3 is 14 amino acids long. CDR3 sequence: CASSLRRGDTGNTF. The CDR3 DNA sequence: TGTGCCAGCAGCTTAAGGCGGGGCGACACTGGAAACACCTTC.

This clonotype is a singleton in its sample. This chain joins TRBV7-9 and TRBJ2-7; TRBD2 aligns across 11 bases. This CDR3 is 15 amino acids long. With V trimmed by 6 bases and J by 1 base, 5 bases remained unmatched. Germline assignment: CDR1 SEHNR and CDR2 FQNEAQ (reference sequence). In nucleotides, the CDR3 is TGTGCCAGCAGAGCCGGGACTAGCGGATCCTACGAGCAGTACTTC. Its translation: CASRAGTSGSYEQYF. The complete variable domain, with remaining parts taken from reference TRBV7-9 and TRBJ2-7, reads DTGVSQNPRHKITKRGQNVTFRCDPISEHNRLYWYRQTLGQGPEFLTYFQNEAQLEKSRLLSDRFSAERPKGSFSTLEIQRTEQGDSAMYLCASRAGTSGSYEQYFGPGTRLTVT.

The rearrangement links TRBV5-1 to TRBJ1-1, with 8 bases matching TRBD1. Trimming removed 0 bases from V and 0 bases from J; junction bases left unmatched: 4. The germline V gene has CDR1 SGHRS and CDR2 YFSETQ. This CDR3 has 16 residues. As DNA, the CDR3 is TGCGCCAGCAGCTTGGGACAGGGGATGGTGAACACTGAAGCTTTCTTT. Amino acids: CASSLGQGMVNTEAFF.

Remarks on this clonotype: One end of the junction is discordant with germline, which a read error may explain. The V gene is TRBV7-8, the J gene TRBJ2-6, with D possibly being TRBD1 or TRBD2 (5 bases each). Germline CDR1 SGHVS, CDR2 FQNEAQ. This CDR3 is built from 15 residues. The CDR3 nucleotides are TGTGCCAGTATTTGGGGGTACTCTGAGGCCAACGTCCTGACTTTC. It yields the protein CASIWGYSEANVLTF.